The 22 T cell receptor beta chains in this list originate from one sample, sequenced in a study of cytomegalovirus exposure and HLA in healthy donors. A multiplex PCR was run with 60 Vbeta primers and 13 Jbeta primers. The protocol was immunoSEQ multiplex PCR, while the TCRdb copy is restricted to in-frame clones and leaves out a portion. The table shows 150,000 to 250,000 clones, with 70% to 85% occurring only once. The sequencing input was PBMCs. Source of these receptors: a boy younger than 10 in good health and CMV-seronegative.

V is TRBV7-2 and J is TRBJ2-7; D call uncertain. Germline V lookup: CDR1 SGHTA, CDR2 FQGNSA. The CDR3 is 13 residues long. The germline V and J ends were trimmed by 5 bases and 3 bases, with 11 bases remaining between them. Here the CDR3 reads CASSPLEVYEQYF. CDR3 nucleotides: TGTGCCAGCAGCCCTCTCGAGGTCTACGAGCAGTACTTC.

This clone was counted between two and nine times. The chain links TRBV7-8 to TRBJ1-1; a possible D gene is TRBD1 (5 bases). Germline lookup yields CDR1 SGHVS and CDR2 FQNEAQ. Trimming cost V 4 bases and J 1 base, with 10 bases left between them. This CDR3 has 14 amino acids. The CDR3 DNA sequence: TGTGCCAGCAGCTCTGACGGGGGGAACACTGAAGCTTTCTTT. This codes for CASSSDGGNTEAFF.

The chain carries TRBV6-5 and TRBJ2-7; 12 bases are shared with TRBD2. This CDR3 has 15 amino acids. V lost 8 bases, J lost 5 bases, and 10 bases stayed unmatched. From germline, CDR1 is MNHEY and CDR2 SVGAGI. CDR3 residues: CASRRLAGGIHEQYF. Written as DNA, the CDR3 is TGTGCCAGCCGTAGGCTAGCGGGGGGGATCCACGAGCAGTACTTC.

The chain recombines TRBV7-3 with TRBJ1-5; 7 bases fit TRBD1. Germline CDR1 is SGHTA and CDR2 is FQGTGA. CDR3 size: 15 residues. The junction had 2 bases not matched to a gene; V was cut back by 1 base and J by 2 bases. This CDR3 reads CASSLKTGRNQPQHF. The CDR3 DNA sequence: TGTGCCAGCAGCTTAAAGACAGGGCGCAATCAGCCCCAGCATTTT.

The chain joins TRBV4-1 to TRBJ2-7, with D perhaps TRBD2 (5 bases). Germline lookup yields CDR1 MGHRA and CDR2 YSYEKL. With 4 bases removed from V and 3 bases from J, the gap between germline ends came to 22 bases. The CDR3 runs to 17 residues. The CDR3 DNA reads TGCGCCAGCAGCCCAAGGGTTTGGTCTAGCCTGAGCTACGAGCAGTACTTC. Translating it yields CASSPRVWSSLSYEQYF.

The CDR3 here is CASSFDRERNEQFF. DNA of the CDR3: TGTGCCAGCAGCTTTGACCGGGAGAGAAATGAGCAGTTCTTC. This chain connects TRBV7-2 to TRBJ2-1; TRBD2 might be the D (6 bases). Germline V gene sequence: CDR1 SGHTA, CDR2 FQGNSA. Trimming stripped 3 bases from V and 7 bases from J, with 13 bases between. CDR3 length equals 14 residues. Combining the CDR3 with reference TRBV7-2 and TRBJ2-1 gives the whole variable domain GAGVSQSPSNKVTEKGKDVELRCDPISGHTALYWYRQSLGQGLEFLIYFQGNSAPDKSGLPSDRFSAERTGGSVSTLTIQRTQQEDSAVYLCASSFDRERNEQFFGPGTRLTVL.

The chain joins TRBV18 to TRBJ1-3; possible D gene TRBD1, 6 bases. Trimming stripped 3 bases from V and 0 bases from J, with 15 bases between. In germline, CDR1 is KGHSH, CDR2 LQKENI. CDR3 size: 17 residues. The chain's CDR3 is CASSPILTGSSGNTIYF. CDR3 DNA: TGTGCCAGCTCACCCATCCTAACAGGGAGCTCTGGAAACACCATATATTTT.

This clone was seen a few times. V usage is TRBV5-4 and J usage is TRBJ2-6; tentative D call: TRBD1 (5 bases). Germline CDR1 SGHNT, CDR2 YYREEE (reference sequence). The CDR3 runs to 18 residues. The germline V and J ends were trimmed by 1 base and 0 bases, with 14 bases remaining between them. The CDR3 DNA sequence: TGTGCCAGCAGCTTGATTCGGTCAGGGCTCTCTGGGGCCAACGTCCTGACTTTC. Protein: CASSLIRSGLSGANVLTF. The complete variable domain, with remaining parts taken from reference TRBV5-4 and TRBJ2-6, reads ETGVTQSPTHLIKTRGQQVTLRCSSQSGHNTVSWYQQALGQGPQFIFQYYREEENGRGNFPPRFSGLQFPNYSSELNVNALELDDSALYLCASSLIRSGLSGANVLTFGAGSRLTVL.

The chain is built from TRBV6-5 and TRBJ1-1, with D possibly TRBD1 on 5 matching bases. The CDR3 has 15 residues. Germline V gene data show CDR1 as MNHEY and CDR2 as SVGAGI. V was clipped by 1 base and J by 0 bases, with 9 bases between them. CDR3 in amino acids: CASSYWGVMNTEAFF. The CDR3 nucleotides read TGTGCCAGCAGTTACTGGGGGGTAATGAACACTGAAGCTTTCTTT.

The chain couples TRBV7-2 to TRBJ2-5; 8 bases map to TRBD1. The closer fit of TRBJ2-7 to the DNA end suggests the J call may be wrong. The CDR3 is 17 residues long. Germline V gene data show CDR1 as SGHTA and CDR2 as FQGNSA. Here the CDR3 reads CASSAHPRGPITYEQYF. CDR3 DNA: TGTGCCAGCAGCGCACACCCCAGGGGGCCGATAACCTACGAGCAGTACTTC.

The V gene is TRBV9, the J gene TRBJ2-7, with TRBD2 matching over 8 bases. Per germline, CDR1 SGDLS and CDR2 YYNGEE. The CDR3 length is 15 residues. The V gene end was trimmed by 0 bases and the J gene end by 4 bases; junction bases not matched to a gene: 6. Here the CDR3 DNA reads TGTGCCAGCAGCGTAGGCCCCGGGACTAGGTACGAGCAGTACTTC. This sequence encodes CASSVGPGTRYEQYF.

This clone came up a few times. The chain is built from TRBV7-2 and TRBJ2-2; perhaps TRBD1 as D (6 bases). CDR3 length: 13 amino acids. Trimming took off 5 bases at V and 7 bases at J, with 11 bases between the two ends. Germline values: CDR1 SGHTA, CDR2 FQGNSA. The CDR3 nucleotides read TGTGCCAGCAGCCCGAGACAGGACGGGGAGCTGTTTTTT. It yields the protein CASSPRQDGELFF. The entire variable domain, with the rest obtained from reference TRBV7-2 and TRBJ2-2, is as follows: GAGVSQSPSNKVTEKGKDVELRCDPISGHTALYWYRQSLGQGLEFLIYFQGNSAPDKSGLPSDRFSAERTGGSVSTLTIQRTQQEDSAVYLCASSPRQDGELFFGEGSRLTVL.

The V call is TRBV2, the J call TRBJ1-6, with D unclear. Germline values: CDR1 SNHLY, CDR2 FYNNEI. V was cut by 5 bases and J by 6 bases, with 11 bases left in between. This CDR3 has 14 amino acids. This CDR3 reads CASSTMEANSPLHF. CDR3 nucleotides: TGTGCCAGCAGTACAATGGAGGCTAATTCACCCCTCCACTTT.

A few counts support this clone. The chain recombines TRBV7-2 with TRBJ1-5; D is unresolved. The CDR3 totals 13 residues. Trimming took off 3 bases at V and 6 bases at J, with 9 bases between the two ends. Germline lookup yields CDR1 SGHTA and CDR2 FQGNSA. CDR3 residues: CASSFGAGQPQHF. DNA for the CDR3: TGTGCCAGCAGCTTCGGAGCGGGTCAGCCCCAGCATTTT.

This CDR3 reads CASSLDTSGGTEETQYF. In DNA form, the CDR3 reads TGCGCCAGCAGCTTGGATACTAGCGGGGGGACGGAAGAGACCCAGTACTTC. The genes are TRBV5-1 and TRBJ2-5, with 12 nucleotides matching TRBD2. CDR1 is SGHRS and CDR2 is YFSETQ in the germline V gene. J was trimmed by 3 bases and V by 0 bases; bases with no gene match: 6. This CDR3 region has 17 residues.

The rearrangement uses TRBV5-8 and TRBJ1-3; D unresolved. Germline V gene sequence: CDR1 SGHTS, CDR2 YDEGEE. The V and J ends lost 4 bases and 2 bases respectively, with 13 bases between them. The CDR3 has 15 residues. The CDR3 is CASSGRGSPGNTIYF. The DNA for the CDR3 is TGTGCCAGCAGCGGACGGGGTAGCCCTGGAAACACCATATATTTT.

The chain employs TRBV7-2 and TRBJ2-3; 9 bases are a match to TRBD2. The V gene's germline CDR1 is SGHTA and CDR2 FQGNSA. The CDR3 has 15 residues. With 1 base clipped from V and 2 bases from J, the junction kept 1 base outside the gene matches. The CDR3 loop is CASSLGGGDTDTQYF. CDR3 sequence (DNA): TGTGCCAGCAGCTTAGGCGGGGGGGACACAGATACGCAGTATTTT.

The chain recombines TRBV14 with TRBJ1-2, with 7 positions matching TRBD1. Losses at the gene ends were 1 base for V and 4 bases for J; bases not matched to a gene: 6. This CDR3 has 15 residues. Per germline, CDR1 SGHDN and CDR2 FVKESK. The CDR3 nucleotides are TGTGCCAGCAGCCAAGCTCGACAGGGAGGCTATGGCTACACCTTC. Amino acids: CASSQARQGGYGYTF.

The CDR3 loop is CASSSRAGGAQETQYF. CDR3 nucleotides: TGTGCCAGCAGCTCTCGAGCGGGGGGGGCCCAAGAGACCCAGTACTTC. The chain has TRBV11-2 and TRBJ2-5; 10 bases map to TRBD2. Trimming took 4 bases from V and 1 from J; bases not matched to a gene: 6. The CDR3 has 16 residues. Germline CDR1 is SGHAT and CDR2 is FQNNGV.

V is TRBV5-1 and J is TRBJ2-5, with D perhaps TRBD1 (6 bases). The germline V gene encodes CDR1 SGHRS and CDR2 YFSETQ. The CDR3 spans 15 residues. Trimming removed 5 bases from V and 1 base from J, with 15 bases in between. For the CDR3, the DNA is TGCGCCAGCAGAGAACTGGGACAAATCCAAGAGACCCAGTACTTC. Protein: CASRELGQIQETQYF.

The CDR3 reads CASSLLEAGETQYF. The CDR3, as DNA: TGTGCCAGCAGCTTGTTAGAGGCGGGGGAGACCCAGTACTTC. This chain links TRBV5-6 with TRBJ2-5, with TRBD2 as a possible D gene (6 bases). Germline assignment: CDR1 SGHDT and CDR2 YYEEEE. The CDR3 loop spans 14 amino acids. Trimming shortened V by 1 base and J by 5 bases, and 12 bases separated the two germline ends.

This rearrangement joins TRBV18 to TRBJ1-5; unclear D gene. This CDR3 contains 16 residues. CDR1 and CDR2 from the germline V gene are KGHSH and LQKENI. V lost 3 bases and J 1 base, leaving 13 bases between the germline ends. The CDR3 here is CASSPRLVSSNQPQHF. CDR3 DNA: TGTGCCAGCTCACCGCGTTTGGTCTCGAGCAATCAGCCCCAGCATTTT.